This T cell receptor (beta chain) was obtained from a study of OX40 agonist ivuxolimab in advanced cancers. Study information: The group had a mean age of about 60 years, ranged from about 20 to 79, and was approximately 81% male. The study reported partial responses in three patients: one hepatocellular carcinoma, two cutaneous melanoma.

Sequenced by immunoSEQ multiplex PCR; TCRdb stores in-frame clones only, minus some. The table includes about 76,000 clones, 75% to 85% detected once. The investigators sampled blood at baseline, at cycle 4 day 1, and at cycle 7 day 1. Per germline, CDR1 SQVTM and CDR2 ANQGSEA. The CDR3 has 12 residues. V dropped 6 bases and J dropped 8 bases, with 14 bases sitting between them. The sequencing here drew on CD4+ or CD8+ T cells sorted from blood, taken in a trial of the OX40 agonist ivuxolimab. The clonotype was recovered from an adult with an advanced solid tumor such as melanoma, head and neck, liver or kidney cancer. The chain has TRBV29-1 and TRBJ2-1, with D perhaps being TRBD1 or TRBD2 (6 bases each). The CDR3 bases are TGCAGCGTCCAAGGGGGGATCTATGAGCAGTTCTTC. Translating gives CSVQGGIYEQFF.